This T cell receptor beta chain stems from a study of shared clonotypes between healthy human individuals. Comment on this clone: What it binds is not known.

General study points: It was observed that approximately 5% of naive CD4 clonotypes were shared across a handful of donors. Generation of non-shared clonotypes was less probable than generation of clonotypes shared by all four donors.

Positive CCR7 selection of CD45RO-negative cells yielded the naive CD8 cells, and terminally differentiated effector memory CD45RA+ cells were excluded. In the original analysis: Sequence data from immunoSEQ were junction-only and lacked quality scores; consequently, filtering differed. Profiling relied on immunoSEQ multiplex PCR, and the TCRdb table lists in-frame clones only, not all of them. The DNA was the basis for D and trimming; V, J and clone size are from that table. Altogether around 2,000,000 clones are present, about 95% being singletons, with the ten largest covering 0.95% to 1.5%. This CDR3 is built from 14 residues. Germline V CDR1 and CDR2: KGHSH, LQKENI. Trimming took 3 bases from V and 4 from J; bases not matched to a gene: 5.

The gene calls are TRBV18 and TRBJ1-2, with TRBD1 identical over 7 bases. This receptor was identified in a man aged 18 to 30 in good health. The sample comprised naive CD8+ T cells sorted from blood. The CDR3 loop reads CASSPPGGGYGYTF. The CDR3 region has the DNA TGTGCCAGCTCACCGCCAGGGGGGGGCTATGGCTACACCTTC.